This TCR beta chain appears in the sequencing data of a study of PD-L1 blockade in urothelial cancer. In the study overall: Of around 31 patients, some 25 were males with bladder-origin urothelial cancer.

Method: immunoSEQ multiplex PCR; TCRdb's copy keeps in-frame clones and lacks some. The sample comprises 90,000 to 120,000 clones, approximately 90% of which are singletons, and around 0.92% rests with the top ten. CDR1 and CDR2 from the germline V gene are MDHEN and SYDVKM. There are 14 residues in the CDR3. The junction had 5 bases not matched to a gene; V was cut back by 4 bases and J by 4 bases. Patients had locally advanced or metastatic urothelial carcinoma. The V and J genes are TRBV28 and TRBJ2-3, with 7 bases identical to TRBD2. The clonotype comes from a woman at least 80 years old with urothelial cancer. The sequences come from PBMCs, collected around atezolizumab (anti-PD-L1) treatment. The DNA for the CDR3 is TGTGCCAGCAGTTCGGGACTAACCCCAGATACGCAGTATTTT. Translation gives CASSSGLTPDTQYF.